The rows below give T cell receptor beta chains drawn from one sample of a study of blood T cell repertoires in COVID-19. Profiled with immunoSEQ multiplex PCR; TCRdb holds only in-frame clones, not every one. The sample comprises about 200,000 clones, more than 80% of which are singletons, and about 8.1% rests with the top ten. The sequencing input was PBMCs or T cells enriched from blood (not recorded which). The receptors come from a woman aged 18-35 years who had recovered from COVID-19. Each CDR3 is given with its conserved first and last residue. D genes are given only for firm matches. The size of a clone is reported for some rows only, either as once, few or many, or as a class for expanded clones.

j_gene: TRBJ2-5
d_gene: .
v_gene: TRBV9
abundance: .
CDR3nt: TGTGCCAGCAGCGCCGGTGGGGAGGCGGAGACCCAGTACTTC
CDR3aa: CASSAGGEAETQYF

j_gene: TRBJ1-5
d_gene: .
v_gene: TRBV7-2
abundance: once
CDR3nt: TGTGCCAGCAGCTTAGCGGGCGTTGGCAATCAGCCCCAGCATTTT
CDR3aa: CASSLAGVGNQPQHF

j_gene: TRBJ2-5
d_gene: TRBD2
v_gene: TRBV6-1
abundance: .
CDR3nt: TGTGCCAGCAGTGAATGGAGCGGGGGGGCAGAGGAGACCCAGTACTTC
CDR3aa: CASSEWSGGAEETQYF

j_gene: TRBJ1-6
d_gene: .
v_gene: TRBV6-5
abundance: .
CDR3nt: TGTGCCAGCAGTTACTCGTCTGATTCACCCCTCCACTTT
CDR3aa: CASSYSSDSPLHF

j_gene: TRBJ1-6
d_gene: TRBD1
v_gene: TRBV2
abundance: once
CDR3nt: TGTGCCAGCAGGGCCGGGACAGGCTATAATTCACCCCTCCACTTT
CDR3aa: CASRAGTGYNSPLHF

j_gene: TRBJ2-7
d_gene: .
v_gene: TRBV5-1
abundance: .
CDR3nt: TGCGCCAGCAGCTTGTACAGAAACTACGAGCAGTACTTC
CDR3aa: CASSLYRNYEQYF

j_gene: TRBJ1-2
d_gene: .
v_gene: TRBV29-1
abundance: once
CDR3nt: TGCAGCGTCGTTACAGCTACCTATGGCTACACCTTC
CDR3aa: CSVVTATYGYTF

j_gene: TRBJ1-3
d_gene: .
v_gene: TRBV7-2
abundance: .
CDR3nt: TGTGCCAGCAGCTTAGGGTGGCAGGGGCTCGGCTCTGGAAACACCATATATTTT
CDR3aa: CASSLGWQGLGSGNTIYF

j_gene: TRBJ1-5
d_gene: TRBD1
v_gene: TRBV12-3/TRBV12-4
abundance: few
CDR3nt: TGTGCCAGCAGGGGGACAGGGGATCAGCCCCAGCATTTT
CDR3aa: CASRGTGDQPQHF

j_gene: TRBJ1-5
d_gene: TRBD1
v_gene: TRBV28
abundance: .
CDR3nt: TGTGCCAGCAGCTTCGGGACAGCTAGCAATCAGCCCCAGCATTTT
CDR3aa: CASSFGTASNQPQHF

j_gene: TRBJ2-5
d_gene: .
v_gene: TRBV30
abundance: .
CDR3nt: TGTGCCTGGAGTGGGGGCGGGGGCCAGGAGACCCAGTACTTC
CDR3aa: CAWSGGGGQETQYF

j_gene: TRBJ2-3
d_gene: TRBD2
v_gene: TRBV12-5
abundance: once
CDR3nt: TGTGCTAGTGGTTTGGCCGGGACTAGCATCTATTTT
CDR3aa: CASGLAGTSIYF

j_gene: TRBJ2-3
d_gene: TRBD2
v_gene: TRBV7-9
abundance: .
CDR3nt: TGTGCCAGCAGCTTACAGATTGTTTTAGCGGGGGCCCACACAGATACGCAGTATTTT
CDR3aa: CASSLQIVLAGAHTDTQYF

j_gene: TRBJ1-3
d_gene: .
v_gene: TRBV24-1
abundance: once
CDR3nt: TGTGCCACCAGTTCCCTAAACACCATATATTTT
CDR3aa: CATSSLNTIYF

j_gene: TRBJ1-6
d_gene: .
v_gene: TRBV14
abundance: .
CDR3nt: TGTGCCAGCAGCCAAGTTCAGGGGCCTAATTCACCCCTCCACTTT
CDR3aa: CASSQVQGPNSPLHF

j_gene: TRBJ1-2
d_gene: .
v_gene: TRBV7-9
abundance: .
CDR3nt: TGTGCCAGCAGCTTAGTTGCAGGCAACTATGGCTACACCTTC
CDR3aa: CASSLVAGNYGYTF

j_gene: TRBJ1-6
d_gene: TRBD1
v_gene: TRBV6-4
abundance: .
CDR3nt: TGTGCCAGCAGTGAAAAGGGGGCGCTTTCACCCCTCCACTTT
CDR3aa: CASSEKGALSPLHF

j_gene: TRBJ1-2
d_gene: TRBD1
v_gene: TRBV30
abundance: once
CDR3nt: TGTGCCTGGAGTGTAACCCCCGCAGGGGGATTGGGTGGCTACACCTTC
CDR3aa: CAWSVTPAGGLGGYTF

j_gene: TRBJ2-5
d_gene: .
v_gene: TRBV29-1
abundance: .
CDR3nt: TGCAGCGGGGTAAACCGGGGTGGGGAGACCCAGTACTTC
CDR3aa: CSGVNRGGETQYF

j_gene: TRBJ1-1
d_gene: .
v_gene: TRBV30
abundance: .
CDR3nt: TGTGCCTGGGGTGGGACTGCACTTGAAGCTTTCTTT
CDR3aa: CAWGGTALEAFF

j_gene: TRBJ1-1
d_gene: TRBD1
v_gene: TRBV9
abundance: few
CDR3nt: TGTGCCAGCAGCGTAGATAACAGGGGGCTCACTGAAGCTTTCTTT
CDR3aa: CASSVDNRGLTEAFF

j_gene: TRBJ2-7
d_gene: TRBD1
v_gene: TRBV11-2
abundance: .
CDR3nt: TGTGCCAGCAGCTCTGGGACAGGGGGCAAATACGAGCAGTACTTC
CDR3aa: CASSSGTGGKYEQYF

j_gene: TRBJ1-1
d_gene: TRBD1
v_gene: TRBV30
abundance: .
CDR3nt: TGTGCCTGGAGCTCCGGGACAGGGATTAACACTGAAGCTTTCTTT
CDR3aa: CAWSSGTGINTEAFF

j_gene: TRBJ2-6
d_gene: .
v_gene: TRBV19
abundance: .
CDR3nt: TGTGCCAGTACCCGGGTGACTGGGGCCAACGTCCTGACTTTC
CDR3aa: CASTRVTGANVLTF

j_gene: TRBJ1-1
d_gene: .
v_gene: TRBV6-1
abundance: .
CDR3nt: TGTGCCAGCAGTGACGCCGGGTTCCCGAACACTGAAGCTTTCTTT
CDR3aa: CASSDAGFPNTEAFF